A single sample gave rise to the 22 T cell receptor beta chains below, sequenced in a study of T cell changes during pregnancy in multiple sclerosis. The method was immunoSEQ multiplex PCR; TCRdb's version includes in-frame clones alone and lacks a portion of them. The profile shows roughly 40,000 clones, 75% to 95% of them singletons. Here the sequenced sample was CD4+ T cells from peripheral blood mononuclear cells, taken in the third trimester of pregnancy. The receptors derive from a female donor with multiple sclerosis, enrolled in a pregnancy study.

The chain uses TRBV15 and TRBJ2-2, with TRBD1 as a possible D gene (5 bases). Trimming shortened V by 0 bases and J by 0 bases, and 8 bases separated the two germline ends. Germline V gives CDR1 LNHNV, CDR2 YYDKDF (reference sequence). This CDR3 comprises 16 residues. CDR3 DNA sequence: TGTGCCACCAGCAGAGACAGGACATCGAACACCGGGGAGCTGTTTTTT. Protein: CATSRDRTSNTGELFF.

The rearrangement joins TRBV25-1 to TRBJ1-1; D gene uncertain. The V and J ends lost 8 bases and 5 bases respectively, with 9 bases between them. The V gene's germline CDR1 is MGHDK and CDR2 SYGVNS. The CDR3 has 11 amino acids. The CDR3 loop is CASRAGTEAFF. The CDR3 DNA follows: TGTGCCAGCCGCGCCGGGACTGAAGCTTTCTTT.

This clone has only one observation. The rearrangement uses TRBV4-1 and TRBJ2-3; 9 bases are a match to TRBD2. The CDR3 has 17 amino acids. The J segment lost 1 base and the V segment lost 3 bases, leaving 8 bases of the junction unmatched. The V gene's germline CDR1 is MGHRA and CDR2 YSYEKL. CDR3 bases: TGCGCCAGCAGCCAGTTAAGGGGACTAGCCGGCACAGATACGCAGTATTTT. Its protein is CASSQLRGLAGTDTQYF.

V gene TRBV25-1 combines with J gene TRBJ2-3, with TRBD1 identical over 10 bases. Germline values: CDR1 MGHDK, CDR2 SYGVNS. The CDR3 sequence is 15 residues long. With 6 bases clipped from V and 0 bases from J, the junction kept 3 bases outside the gene matches. CDR3 protein: CASRSDRGSTDTQYF. DNA of the CDR3: TGTGCCAGCAGGTCGGACAGGGGGAGCACAGATACGCAGTATTTT.

As concerns this clone: One junction end disagrees with the germline gene, perhaps due to a read error. The chain uses TRBV20-1 and TRBJ2-5; tentatively, D is TRBD2 (5 bases). CDR1 is DFQATT and CDR2 is SNEGSKA in the germline V gene (reference sequence). The CDR3 is 8 residues long. The CDR3 spells CSASSGNF. The CDR3 DNA sequence: TGCAGTGCTAGTTCCGGGAACTTC.

The CDR3 DNA reads TGTGCCAGCAGCGTAGGTGGGAGTACCTATGGCTACACCTTC. Its protein product is CASSVGGSTYGYTF. The chain recombines TRBV9 with TRBJ1-2; D not resolved. V lost 0 bases and J lost 4, with 10 bases in between. The CDR3 is 14 residues long. Looked up from germline, CDR1 is SGDLS and CDR2 is YYNGEE.

The chain employs TRBV9 and TRBJ2-4, with 15 bases identical to TRBD2. Trimming at V came to 2 bases and at J to 1 base, leaving 7 bases not matched to a gene. This CDR3 is built from 19 residues. Germline loops: CDR1 SGDLS, CDR2 YYNGEE. CDR3 protein: CASSVHGLAGGPAKNIQYF. DNA of the CDR3: TGTGCCAGCAGCGTCCATGGACTAGCGGGAGGGCCGGCCAAAAACATTCAGTACTTC.

The chain couples TRBV30 to TRBJ1-3; 7 bases align to TRBD1. The CDR3 length is 15 residues. Germline values: CDR1 GTSNPN, CDR2 SVGIG (reference sequence). The J segment lost 0 bases and the V segment lost 3 bases, leaving 5 bases of the junction unmatched. The CDR3 sequence is CAWSRDSGSGNTIYF. In DNA form, the CDR3 reads TGTGCCTGGAGCAGGGACAGTGGCTCTGGAAACACCATATATTTT.

The chain combines TRBV6-1 with TRBJ1-5, with 9 nucleotides matching TRBD1. This CDR3 comprises 16 residues. Germline V gives CDR1 MNHNS, CDR2 SASEGT. The ends lost 1 base at V and 8 bases at J; junction bases unmatched: 9. This chain's CDR3 is CASSEVVRDRVKPQHF. In nucleotides, the CDR3 is TGTGCCAGCAGTGAAGTAGTTAGGGACAGGGTGAAGCCCCAGCATTTT.

The chain couples TRBV7-2 to TRBJ2-3; 9 bases agree with TRBD1. V was pared by 2 bases and J by 4 bases, with 4 bases of the junction left unmatched. The CDR3 spans 15 residues. The germline V gene has CDR1 SGHTA and CDR2 FQGNSA. CDR3 nucleotides: TGTGCCAGCAGCTTATGGGGACAGGGCGCAGATACGCAGTATTTT. Amino acid sequence: CASSLWGQGADTQYF.

The gene calls are TRBV19 and TRBJ1-2; the match to TRBD1 covers 11 bases. Germline V gene data show CDR1 as LNHDA and CDR2 as SQIVND (reference sequence). The CDR3 runs 15 residues. Germline trimming cut 3 bases from V and 8 bases from J; bases unmatched to any gene: 8. CDR3 in DNA: TGTGCCAGTAGTATCCTGGACAGGGGGCTTGGAGGCTACACCTTC. This codes for CASSILDRGLGGYTF.

The rearrangement links TRBV18 to TRBJ2-2; no clear D gene. This CDR3 is 11 amino acids long. Germline CDR1 reads KGHSH; CDR2 reads LQKENI. V dropped 4 bases and J dropped 7 bases, with 4 bases sitting between them. This CDR3 is CASSLIGELFF. The CDR3 DNA is TGTGCCAGCTCACTCATCGGGGAGCTGTTTTTT. The full variable domain, in which reference TRBV18 and TRBJ2-2 provide the parts outside the CDR3, is NAGVMQNPRHLVRRRGQEARLRCSPMKGHSHVYWYRQLPEEGLKFMVYLQKENIIDESGMPKERFSAEFPKEGPSILRIQQVVRGDSAAYFCASSLIGELFFGEGSRLTVL.

The chain employs TRBV9 and TRBJ1-4; weak D call: TRBD1 (5 bases). Between the trimmed V and J ends, which lost 1 base and 3 bases, there was a span of 10 bases. CDR1 is SGDLS, CDR2 YYNGEE, per germline. This CDR3 has 15 residues. The CDR3 loop reads CASSVLGAPNEKLFF. The DNA for the CDR3 is TGTGCCAGCAGCGTATTAGGGGCCCCTAATGAAAAACTGTTTTTT.

CDR3 sequence: CASSDRGEADTQYF. CDR3 coding DNA: TGTGCCAGCAGTGACCGTGGAGAGGCAGATACGCAGTATTTT. The chain uses TRBV6-4 and TRBJ2-3; no definite D call. V lost 2 bases and J 4 bases, leaving 10 bases between the germline ends. This CDR3 has 14 amino acids. Germline CDR1 MRHNA, CDR2 SNTAGT.

The chain links TRBV9 to TRBJ2-5; 9 bases are shared with TRBD1. V gave up 2 bases and J gave up 2 bases; unmatched junction bases: 7. The germline V gene encodes CDR1 SGDLS and CDR2 YYNGEE. This CDR3 has 16 amino acids. As DNA, the CDR3 is TGTGCCAGCAGCGTGGGACAGGGAAGGGCGCAAGAGACCCAGTACTTC. It yields the protein CASSVGQGRAQETQYF.

The chain combines TRBV7-6 with TRBJ2-2; D might be TRBD2 (6 bases). CDR3 length equals 14 residues. V lost 1 base and J 4 bases, leaving 7 bases between the germline ends. The germline V gene encodes CDR1 SGHVS and CDR2 FNYEAQ. The CDR3 sequence: CASSLGSGTGELFF. As DNA, the CDR3 is TGTGCCAGCAGCTTAGGTAGCGGCACCGGGGAGCTGTTTTTT.

This chain connects TRBV30 to TRBJ2-7, with 7 bases fitting TRBD1. Germline lookup yields CDR1 GTSNPN and CDR2 SVGIG (reference sequence). CDR3 size: 13 residues. With V trimmed by 4 bases and J by 0 bases, 3 bases remained unmatched. The CDR3 loop reads CAWNRDSSYEQYF. CDR3 coding DNA: TGTGCCTGGAACCGGGACAGCTCCTACGAGCAGTACTTC.

V usage is TRBV6-5 and J usage is TRBJ1-1; a possible D gene is TRBD1 (5 bases). The germline V gene has CDR1 MNHEY and CDR2 SVGAGI. The V gene lost 2 bases and the J gene lost 5 bases, with 12 bases spanning the gap. The CDR3 runs 14 residues. This CDR3 reads CASSYRGRGTEAFF. The CDR3 DNA reads as TGTGCCAGCAGTTACAGGGGAAGGGGTACTGAAGCTTTCTTT.

The gene calls are TRBV9 and TRBJ2-1, with a possible D match to TRBD2 (5 bases). V was clipped by 3 bases and J by 7 bases, with 11 bases between them. The germline V gene has CDR1 SGDLS and CDR2 YYNGEE. This CDR3 has 13 amino acids. CDR3 DNA sequence: TGTGCCAGCAGCGCGGAAGCGGCGAATGAGCAGTTCTTC. Protein product: CASSAEAANEQFF.

The gene calls are TRBV13 and TRBJ2-1; TRBD2 aligns across 14 bases. CDR1 PRHDT and CDR2 FYEKMQ come from the germline V gene (reference sequence). Trimming removed 5 bases from V and 0 bases from J; junction bases left unmatched: 9. This CDR3 is built from 19 residues. As DNA, the CDR3 is TGTGCCAGCAGCCAAGCGGGACTAGCGGGAGACCCCTCCTACAATGAGCAGTTCTTC. It translates to CASSQAGLAGDPSYNEQFF.

The gene calls are TRBV12-5 and TRBJ2-6; weak D call: TRBD1 (6 bases). Trimming cost V 0 bases and J 0 bases, with 12 bases left between them. From germline, CDR1 is LGHNT and CDR2 FRNRAP. The CDR3 has 18 residues. The CDR3 reads CASGLVLGQSSGANVLTF. The CDR3 nucleotides read TGTGCTAGTGGTTTGGTATTAGGACAGAGCTCTGGGGCCAACGTCCTGACTTTC.

The chain combines TRBV19 with TRBJ1-3; 8 nucleotides align to TRBD1. This CDR3 has 15 amino acids. Germline CDR1 reads LNHDA; CDR2 reads SQIVND (reference sequence). The ends lost 6 bases at V and 2 bases at J; junction bases unmatched: 6. The CDR3 protein is CASRPDRAAGNTIYF. CDR3 coding DNA: TGTGCCAGTAGACCGGACAGGGCGGCTGGAAACACCATATATTTT.